These T cell receptor beta chains were read from a single sample in a study of T cells in Graves' hyperthyroidism and ophthalmopathy. TCRdb re-analysed the multiplex PCR reads in MiXCR, keeping a single row per CDR3 protein. Of about 400,000 distinct CDR3 sequences listed, 15% to 18% were seen once; the top ten hold about 7.7%. The source material was blood. Receptors originate from a woman aged 18-29 years with Graves' hyperthyroidism. The CDR3 runs from the conserved cysteine through the conserved F or W.

CDR3 protein | CDR3 length | V gene
CASSLGTGGIEQYF | 14 | TRBV7-2
CASSSWGSEEDKNIQYF | 17 | TRBV12-3/TRBV12-4
CASSPQVAGGPQETQYF | 17 | TRBV7-3
CASSLAVYNQPQHF | 14 | TRBV6-2/TRBV6-3
CSAREEVYEQYF | 12 | TRBV20-1
CASSVGREETQYF | 13 | TRBV9
CAWSWTSGLSYEQYF | 15 | TRBV30
CASRGLQGPSGNTIYF | 16 | TRBV6-1
CASSQETGNEQFF | 13 | TRBV4-2
CATGRPNTGELFF | 13 | TRBV7-8
CASRSGTGETQYF | 13 | TRBV5-4
CASSSTSGGNEQFF | 14 | TRBV12-3/TRBV12-4
CASSLLAGGSTDTQYF | 16 | TRBV7-9
CASLYPAGVSSPLHF | 15 | TRBV2
CASSFLGTEAFF | 12 | TRBV27
CASSEHLSYEQYF | 13 | TRBV6-1
CASSQGGRGTYNEQFF | 16 | TRBV3-1
CSARGPGGWTEAFF | 14 | TRBV20-1
CASSRSTGFDYGYTF | 15 | TRBV5-4
CASSQAPSAGYTF | 13 | TRBV14
CASSSGTSYNEQFF | 14 | TRBV7-2
CASSVGAGGALGVEQYF | 17 | TRBV9
CASSLWGLPPYEQYF | 15 | TRBV5-6